Shown below are 6 T cell receptor beta chains from a single sample sequenced in a study of PD-1 blockade in classical Hodgkin lymphoma. Time point reported: cycle 4 day 1 (C4D1), after more than five weeks of nivolumab. Patients all relapsed after autologous stem cell transplantation, and there was variation in brentuximab vedotin exposure. Thawed PBMCs supplied CD8+ T cells via magnetic negative selection. TCRdb keeps only in-frame clones here, not all; method: immunoSEQ multiplex PCR. The table lists about 20,000 clones, more than 75% of them singletons. Sequencing used CD8+ T cells from blood, obtained before the fourth cycle of nivolumab. Source of these receptors: a human donor with classical Hodgkin lymphoma.

This clone was counted a single time. The chain recombines TRBV29-1 with TRBJ1-5; a possible D gene is TRBD1 (6 bases). From germline, CDR1 is SQVTM and CDR2 ANQGSEA. The germline V and J ends were trimmed by 1 base and 5 bases, with 9 bases remaining between them. The CDR3 spans 13 residues. CDR3 protein: CSVEGTDDQPQHF. Written as DNA, the CDR3 is TGCAGCGTTGAAGGGACAGACGATCAGCCCCAGCATTTT.

A word on this clone: The same CDR3 can be traced to other DNA sequences in this sample. The chain links TRBV7-9 to TRBJ2-2, with unresolved D. Germline values: CDR1 SEHNR, CDR2 FQNEAQ (reference sequence). The CDR3 has 14 residues. Trimming stripped 3 bases from V and 1 base from J, with 6 bases between. The CDR3: CASSFVRNTGELFF. CDR3 nucleotide sequence: TGTGCCAGCAGCTTTGTTCGGAACACCGGGGAGCTGTTTTTT.

The chain couples TRBV4-3 to TRBJ2-7, with D uncertain. Per the germline V gene, CDR1 is LGHNA and CDR2 is YSLEER. CDR3 length: 14 amino acids. V was pared by 0 bases and J by 5 bases, with 11 bases between. The CDR3 region is CASSQDPSEDEQYF. For the CDR3, the DNA is TGCGCCAGCAGCCAAGATCCCAGCGAGGACGAGCAGTACTTC.

V gene TRBV7-6 combines with J gene TRBJ2-1; the D gene is possibly TRBD2 (6 bases). The CDR3 consists of 13 residues. Between the trimmed V and J ends, which lost 4 bases and 5 bases, there was a span of 9 bases. CDR1 and CDR2 from the germline V gene are SGHVS and FNYEAQ. The CDR3 nucleotides read TGTGCCAGCAGCTACAGCGGGCACAATGAGCAGTTCTTC. Translated: CASSYSGHNEQFF.

This chain uses TRBV19 with TRBJ1-2; tentatively, D is TRBD1 (5 bases). The germline V and J ends were trimmed by 0 bases and 2 bases, with 13 bases remaining between them. Germline loops: CDR1 LNHDA, CDR2 SQIVND (reference sequence). There are 16 residues in the CDR3. The CDR3 bases are TGTGCCAGTAGTATAGATCGGGAGGGGAACAACTATGGCTACACCTTC. The encoded protein is CASSIDREGNNYGYTF.

The chain combines TRBV27 with TRBJ2-3; possible D gene TRBD1, 6 bases. Germline assignment: CDR1 MNHEY and CDR2 SMNVEV (reference sequence). The CDR3 is made up of 12 amino acids. V was cut by 3 bases and J by 6 bases, with 7 bases left in between. CDR3 DNA: TGTGCCAGCAGTTTCCAGGGGGATACGCAGTATTTT. This gives the protein CASSFQGDTQYF.